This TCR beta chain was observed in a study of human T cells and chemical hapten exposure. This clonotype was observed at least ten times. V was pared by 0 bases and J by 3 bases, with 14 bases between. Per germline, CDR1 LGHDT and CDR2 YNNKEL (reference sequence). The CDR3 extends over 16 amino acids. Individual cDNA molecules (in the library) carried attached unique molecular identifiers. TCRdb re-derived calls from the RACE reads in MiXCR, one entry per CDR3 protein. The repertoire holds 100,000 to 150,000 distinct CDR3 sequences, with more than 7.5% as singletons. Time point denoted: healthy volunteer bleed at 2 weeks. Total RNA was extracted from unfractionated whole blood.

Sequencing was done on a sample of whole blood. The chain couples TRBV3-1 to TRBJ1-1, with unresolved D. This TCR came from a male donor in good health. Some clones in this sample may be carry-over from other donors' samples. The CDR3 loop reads CASSQELQESYTEAFF. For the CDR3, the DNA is TGTGCCAGCAGCCAAGAGTTGCAGGAAAGCTACACTGAAGCTTTCTTT.